Presented here are 3 T cell receptor beta chains from one specimen sequenced in a study of molecular identifiers for immune sequencing clone quantification. Using its own MiXCR run on the PCR reads, TCRdb lists one record per CDR3 protein. The sample lists approximately 90,000 distinct CDR3 sequences; roughly a quarter were seen once. Sequences were obtained from naive CD8+ T cells from blood, with Jurkat cell RNA spiked in. Subset described: FACS-sorted CD8+CD4-CCR7+CD45RA+ naive T cells. All receptors come from a human donor in good health. Some libraries in this study had Jurkat cell RNA spiked in.

Details on this clonotype: This may come from a read error, since a much larger clone is one base off. Likely a read error: the CDR3 ends without its conserved phenylalanine or tryptophan. V usage is TRBV4-3 and J usage is TRBJ2-7, with D perhaps TRBD1 (5 bases). Germline-derived CDR1 and CDR2 are LGHNA and YSLEER. V lost 3 bases and J 3 bases, leaving 12 bases between the germline ends. The CDR3 has 14 amino acids. CDR3 sequence (DNA): TGCGCCAGCAGCCAGCAGACAGCTTTCTACGAGCAGTACTCC. Translating it yields CASSQQTAFYEQYS.

This clonotype appeared many times. This sequence joins TRBV7-2 and TRBJ2-3; 9 bases fit TRBD1. The junction had 1 base not matched to a gene; V was cut back by 0 bases and J by 3 bases. Germline V gene sequence: CDR1 SGHTA, CDR2 FQGNSA. The CDR3 has 15 amino acids. CDR3 in amino acids: CASSLAGQGTDTQYF. CDR3 DNA: TGTGCCAGCAGCTTAGCAGGACAGGGGACAGATACGCAGTATTTT.

This clonotype was seen more than once but under ten times. The chain has TRBV27 and TRBJ1-1; tentative D call: TRBD1 (5 bases). In germline, CDR1 is MNHEY, CDR2 SMNVEV (reference sequence). The V end was cut by 6 bases, the J end by 0 bases, with 11 bases between. This CDR3 is 14 amino acids long. CDR3 DNA: TGTGCCAGCAGACCCGGACACCTGAACACTGAAGCTTTCTTT. It translates to CASRPGHLNTEAFF.